The clone carrying this TCR beta chain was observed a single time. The source of the sample is a study of T cells after somatic rescue of genetic block. The protocol was immunoSEQ multiplex PCR, while the TCRdb copy is restricted to in-frame clones and leaves out a portion. The table includes 80,000 to 100,000 clones, approximately 90% detected once. Sequencing input: peripheral blood mononuclear cells (PBMCs). The origin of this receptor is a woman younger than 30.

CDR3 loop: CASSNPGTRYHEQYF. Written as DNA, the CDR3 is TGTGCCAGCAGTAACCCCGGGACTAGGTATCACGAGCAGTACTTC. The chain is built from TRBV11-2 and TRBJ2-7; TRBD2 agrees at 8 bases. Germline CDR1 reads SGHAT; CDR2 reads FQNNGV. Trimming cost V 6 bases and J 5 bases; bases outside gene matches: 12. The CDR3 sequence is 15 residues long.